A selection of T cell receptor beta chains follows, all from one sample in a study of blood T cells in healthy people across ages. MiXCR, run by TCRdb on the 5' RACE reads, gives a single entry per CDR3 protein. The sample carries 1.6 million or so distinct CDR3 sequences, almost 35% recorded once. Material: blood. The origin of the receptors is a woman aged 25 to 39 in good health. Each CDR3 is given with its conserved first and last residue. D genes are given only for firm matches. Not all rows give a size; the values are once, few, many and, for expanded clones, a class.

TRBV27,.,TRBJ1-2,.,CASSYKGDGYTF,TGTGCCAGCAGTTATAAGGGAGATGGCTACACCTTC
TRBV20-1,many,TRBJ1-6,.,CSARPRDRTDNSPLHF,TGCAGTGCTAGACCCCGGGACCGGACCGATAATTCACCCCTCCACTTT
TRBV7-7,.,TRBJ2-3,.,CASSPEARGTDTRYF,TGTGCCAGCAGCCCTGAAGCTCGCGGAACAGATACGCGGTATTTT
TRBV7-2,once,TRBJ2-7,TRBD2,CAGSSDGGRAEEQYF,TGTGCCGGCAGCTCAGACGGCGGGAGGGCCGAAGAGCAGTACTTC
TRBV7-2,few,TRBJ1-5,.,CASSFIPESNQPQHF,TGTGCCAGCAGCTTTATTCCAGAGAGCAATCAGCCCCAGCATTTT
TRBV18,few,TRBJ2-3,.,CASSPNRDDTQYF,TGTGCCAGCTCACCGAACAGGGATGATACGCAGTATTTT
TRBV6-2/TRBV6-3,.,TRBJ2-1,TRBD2,CASSYRKTSGGASEQFF,TGTGCCAGCAGTTACCGGAAGACTAGCGGGGGGGCGAGCGAGCAGTTCTTC
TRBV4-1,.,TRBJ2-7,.,CASSQDGLRDWDEQYF,TGCGCCAGCAGCCAAGATGGTTTGCGGGATTGGGATGAGCAGTACTTC
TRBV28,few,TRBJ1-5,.,CASRPPGPGGNQPQHF,TGTGCCAGTAGGCCTCCGGGACCTGGGGGCAATCAGCCCCAGCATTTT
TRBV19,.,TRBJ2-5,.,CASSIAVGQETQYF,TGTGCCAGTAGTATTGCAGTAGGCCAAGAGACCCAGTACTTC
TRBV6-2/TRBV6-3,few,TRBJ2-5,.,CASSYSEWSQETQYF,TGTGCCAGCAGTTACTCAGAGTGGAGCCAAGAGACCCAGTACTTC
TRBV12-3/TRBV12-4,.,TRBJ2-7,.,CASSGREHNEQYF,TGTGCCAGCAGTGGACGCGAACACAATGAGCAGTACTTC
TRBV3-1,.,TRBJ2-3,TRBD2,CASRIAGGSDTQYF,TGTGCCAGCCGAATTGCGGGGGGATCAGATACGCAGTATTTT
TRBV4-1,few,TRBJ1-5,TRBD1,CASSQPGTVNQPQHF,TGCGCCAGCAGCCAACCTGGGACAGTTAATCAGCCCCAGCATTTT
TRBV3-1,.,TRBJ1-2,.,CASSQDGQGWGYTF,TGTGCCAGCAGCCAAGATGGGCAGGGTTGGGGCTACACCTTC
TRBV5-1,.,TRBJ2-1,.,CASDRGQAGTYNEQFF,TGCGCCAGCGACAGGGGCCAAGCGGGGACCTACAATGAGCAGTTCTTC
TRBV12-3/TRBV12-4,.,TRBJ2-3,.,CASRLSIDAQYF,TGTGCCAGCAGACTAAGTATTGATGCGCAGTATTTT
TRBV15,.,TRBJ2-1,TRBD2,CATSPGLAGVEEQFF,TGTGCCACCAGCCCCGGGCTAGCGGGGGTGGAGGAGCAGTTCTTC
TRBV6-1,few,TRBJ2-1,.,CASTSRGRGESSYNEQFF,TGTGCCAGCACCTCGAGGGGCAGGGGTGAGAGCTCCTACAATGAGCAGTTCTTC
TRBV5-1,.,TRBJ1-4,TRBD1,CASSPTGTGAEKLFF,TGCGCCAGCAGCCCTACCGGGACAGGGGCGGAAAAACTGTTTTTT
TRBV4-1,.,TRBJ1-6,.,CASSQVVGSPLHF,TGCGCCAGCAGCCAAGTTGTAGGCTCACCCCTCCACTTT